The rows below give T cell receptor beta chains drawn from one sample of a study of identical twins. One entry per CDR3 protein, called by TCRdb with MiXCR from the 5' RACE reads. The sample records a few hundred thousand distinct CDR3 sequences, 18% being singletons. Input material: naive T cells sorted from blood. The receptors were gathered from a man aged 50 or older in good health. Both conserved end residues are part of each CDR3. A D gene is named only where the DNA matches it firmly. The size entry is marked missing in some rows and otherwise reads once, few, many or a size class.

j_call,d_call,v_call,clone_size,cdr3_nt,cdr3_aa
TRBJ1-6,NA,TRBV20-1,many,TGCAGTGCTAGAGGGGCGGGCAGCTCCTATAATTCACCCCTCCACTTT,CSARGAGSSYNSPLHF
TRBJ2-2,NA,TRBV5-6,NA,TGTGCCAGCAGCACGACCGCGCTGCTGAACACCGGGGAGCTGTTTTTT,CASSTTALLNTGELFF
TRBJ2-7,NA,TRBV29-1,many,TGCAGCGTTAATCAGGGGACGTACGAGCAGTACTTC,CSVNQGTYEQYF
TRBJ2-5,NA,TRBV15,many,TGTGCCACCAGCAGAGATCACCAAGAGACCCAGTACTTC,CATSRDHQETQYF
TRBJ1-3,NA,TRBV6-5,NA,TGTGCCAGCAGTAACAGGGCTGGCGGTGGAAACACCATATATTTT,CASSNRAGGGNTIYF
TRBJ1-1,TRBD1,TRBV3-1,NA,TGTGCCAGCAGCCAAGGCGGTGGACAGGCTGTATTGGCTTTCTTT,CASSQGGGQAVLAFF
TRBJ2-1,TRBD2,TRBV7-2,NA,TGTGCCAGCAGCCAACGACTAGCGGGATACAATGAGCAGTTCTTC,CASSQRLAGYNEQFF
TRBJ2-7,NA,TRBV12-3/TRBV12-4,NA,TGTGCCAGCAGTTCGGATGGGGGTACCTACGAGCAGTACTTC,CASSSDGGTYEQYF
TRBJ1-2,TRBD1,TRBV5-1,many,TGCGCCAGCAGCTTGGGACAGGGGACCTATGGCTACACCTTC,CASSLGQGTYGYTF
TRBJ1-4,NA,TRBV28,NA,TGTGCCAGCAGTTCGCCCCCCAAAAAACTGTTTTTT,CASSSPPKKLFF
TRBJ1-6,NA,TRBV3-1,NA,TGTGCCAGCAGCCAAGCGGGATACAATTCACCCCTCCACTTT,CASSQAGYNSPLHF
TRBJ2-5,NA,TRBV20-1,NA,TGCAGTGCTAGCCGGGCCCAACTTTTAGAGACCCAGTACTTC,CSASRAQLLETQYF
TRBJ2-1,NA,TRBV5-1,NA,TGCGCCAGCAGCTTGGTTGGAGATAAGCAGTTCTTC,CASSLVGDKQFF
TRBJ2-1,NA,TRBV7-9,NA,TGTGCCAGCAGCTTATCGGAGGGGACCTCCTACAATGAGCAGTTCTTC,CASSLSEGTSYNEQFF
TRBJ2-2,NA,TRBV30,NA,TGTGCCTGGAGTCTGGACACTCGGGTCACCGGGGAGCTGTTTTTT,CAWSLDTRVTGELFF
TRBJ2-3,TRBD1,TRBV11-3,once,TGTGCCAGCAGGGGCCAGGGGGCAGATACGCAGTATTTT,CASRGQGADTQYF
TRBJ2-1,TRBD2,TRBV20-1,many,TGCAGTGCTATGGTAGCGGGTCTTCGGAATGAGCAGTTCTTC,CSAMVAGLRNEQFF
TRBJ1-2,TRBD1,TRBV20-1,many,TGCAGTGCTGGGGACAGGGCGGAGCGTGGCTACACCTTC,CSAGDRAERGYTF
TRBJ2-1,NA,TRBV6-2/TRBV6-3,many,TGTGCCAGCAGTTACTTCGGCGGGTACAATGAGCAGTTCTTC,CASSYFGGYNEQFF
TRBJ2-7,TRBD1,TRBV4-3,many,TGCGCCAGCAGCCCACAGACAGGGACCTACGAGCAGTACTTC,CASSPQTGTYEQYF
TRBJ2-7,TRBD1,TRBV28,NA,TGTGCCAGCAGTCCGAACAGGGGGAGCTCCTACGAGCAGTACTTC,CASSPNRGSSYEQYF
TRBJ2-4,TRBD1,TRBV5-6,NA,TGTGCCAGCAGCCATAGACAGGGTAGAAACATTCAGTACTTC,CASSHRQGRNIQYF
TRBJ1-2,TRBD1,TRBV5-5,many,TGTGCCAGCAGCTCGGGTGGGCAGGGGGCAAATGGCTACACCTTC,CASSSGGQGANGYTF
TRBJ2-1,NA,TRBV5-5,many,TGTGCCAGCAGCTTGGGGCTAGCGTACACCTACAATGAGCAGTTCTTC,CASSLGLAYTYNEQFF
TRBJ2-7,NA,TRBV18,few,TGTGCCAGCTCACCAGGGCTGGAGAGGGAGCAGTACTTC,CASSPGLEREQYF
TRBJ2-1,NA,TRBV28,NA,TGTGCCACAAAGGCACAGTACAATGAGCAGTTCTTC,CATKAQYNEQFF
TRBJ2-1,TRBD2,TRBV20-1,NA,TGCAGTGCTAGTCCGGGACTAGACATTCTCAATGAGCAGTTCTTC,CSASPGLDILNEQFF
TRBJ2-3,NA,TRBV27,few,TGTGCCAGCAAAAAACTACAGGGAACAGATACGCAGTATTTT,CASKKLQGTDTQYF
TRBJ2-3,NA,TRBV7-9,many,TGTGCCAGCAGCTTAGGTCAGCTCACAGATACGCAGTATTTT,CASSLGQLTDTQYF
TRBJ2-1,NA,TRBV7-9,NA,TGTGCCAGCAGCTTTCCGGGATCCAACCCCAATGAGCAGTTCTTC,CASSFPGSNPNEQFF
TRBJ1-5,TRBD1,TRBV10-3,NA,TGTGCCATCAGTGAGCGGGGACAGGGGTATAGCAATCAGCCCCAGCATTTT,CAISERGQGYSNQPQHF
TRBJ2-7,NA,TRBV7-2,NA,TGTGCCAGCAGCTCTAGGGCAGGGACTTTCTACGAGCAGTACTTC,CASSSRAGTFYEQYF
TRBJ2-1,TRBD1,TRBV18,NA,TGTGCCAGCTCACAGGACAGGGTCTTCAATGAGCAGTTCTTC,CASSQDRVFNEQFF
TRBJ2-5,NA,TRBV20-1,NA,TGCAGTGCCAAAAGGGCAGGGTCGGGGAGAGAGACCCAGTACTTC,CSAKRAGSGRETQYF
TRBJ2-3,NA,TRBV20-1,few,TGCAGTGCTAGAGATCCCAGGGGAGAGGGCACAGATACGCAGTATTTT,CSARDPRGEGTDTQYF
TRBJ2-4,TRBD2,TRBV28,many,TGTGCCAGCAGTTCGACTAGCGGGATCGGGTACTTC,CASSSTSGIGYF